These 32 T cell receptor beta chains share one sample of origin, sequenced in a study of PD-L1 blockade in urothelial cancer. Time point reported: pretreatment peripheral blood. Data came from immunoSEQ multiplex PCR; TCRdb stores just in-frame clones and leaves some out. This sample has tens of thousands of clones, with approximately 78% found just once. Sequences were derived from PBMCs, sampled around atezolizumab (anti-PD-L1) treatment. Every receptor here comes from a man aged 45-65 years with urothelial cancer.

This clone appeared a single time. This chain links TRBV7-9 with TRBJ2-3; 9 positions match TRBD2. Germline loops: CDR1 SEHNR, CDR2 FQNEAQ (reference sequence). V lost 0 bases, J lost 5 bases, and 9 bases stayed unmatched. The CDR3 covers 17 residues. CDR3 sequence: CASSLAEASGIGDTQYF. In DNA, the CDR3 is TGTGCCAGCAGCTTAGCGGAAGCTAGCGGGATCGGAGATACGCAGTATTTT.

The rearrangement uses TRBV18 and TRBJ1-4; no reliable D call. Germline V CDR1 and CDR2: KGHSH, LQKENI. The CDR3 has 14 residues. V shed 4 bases and J shed 8 bases, with 14 bases lying between them. CDR3 amino acids: CASSRALGGEKLFF. CDR3 bases: TGTGCCAGCTCACGGGCCCTGGGAGGGGAAAAACTGTTTTTT.

The chain links TRBV28 to TRBJ2-6; 9 positions agree with TRBD1. V lost 6 bases to trimming and J lost 0 bases; unmatched junction nucleotides: 6. This CDR3 has 17 residues. The germline V gene encodes CDR1 MDHEN and CDR2 SYDVKM. The CDR3 sequence: CASRPGQGHSGANVLTF. Here the CDR3 DNA reads TGTGCCAGCAGGCCGGGACAGGGCCACTCTGGGGCCAACGTCCTGACTTTC.

The chain links TRBV15 to TRBJ1-1; 7 bases agree with TRBD1. The CDR3 has 17 amino acids. CDR1 and CDR2 from the germline V gene are LNHNV and YYDKDF (reference sequence). J gave up 4 bases and V 3 bases, and 14 bases lay outside the gene matches. The CDR3 bases are TGTGCCACCAGCAGCAAGGGACAGCACCGGGGGGGCACTGAAGCTTTCTTT. This sequence encodes CATSSKGQHRGGTEAFF.

The V gene is TRBV28, the J gene TRBJ2-1; TRBD1 matches at 8 bases. The CDR3 sequence is 17 residues long. The germline V gene has CDR1 MDHEN and CDR2 SYDVKM. J was trimmed by 4 bases and V by 3 bases; bases with no gene match: 11. CDR3 sequence (DNA): TGTGCCAGCAGTTTCGATAGGACAGGGAGGAATTACAATGAGCAGTTCTTC. This sequence encodes CASSFDRTGRNYNEQFF.

This clone occurred once. This chain links TRBV18 with TRBJ1-3, with D unresolved. The length of the CDR3 is 15 residues. Germline loops: CDR1 KGHSH, CDR2 LQKENI. Deletions cut 3 bases from V and 4 bases from J, with 13 bases between. The CDR3 is CASSPAGVRGNTIYF. In nucleotides, the CDR3 is TGTGCCAGCTCACCCGCAGGCGTGAGAGGAAACACCATATATTTT.

About this clone: The junction differs from germline at one of its ends, possibly a read error. The J gene is TRBJ1-5, the V gene TRBV6-5; 7 positions agree with TRBD1. The CDR3 totals 12 residues. Germline V CDR1 and CDR2: MNHEY, SVGAGI. The CDR3 is CAPDREFQPQHF. The CDR3 coding sequence is TGCGCTCCTGACAGGGAGTTTCAGCCCCAGCATTTT.

The chain recombines TRBV5-1 with TRBJ1-1; D is undetermined. V lost 0 bases and J lost 0, with 9 bases in between. Germline V gene lookup returns CDR1 SGHRS and CDR2 YFSETQ. This CDR3 has 15 amino acids. DNA of the CDR3: TGCGCCAGCAGCTTGGAGGAGGGTGTGAACACTGAAGCTTTCTTT. It encodes CASSLEEGVNTEAFF.

The chain combines TRBV7-8 with TRBJ1-1; weak D call: TRBD1 (6 bases). Germline loops: CDR1 SGHVS, CDR2 FQNEAQ. The CDR3 has 15 residues. V was clipped by 3 bases and J by 2 bases, with 13 bases between them. CDR3 bases: TGTGCCAGCAGCTTCTTGGGGACAAAAAACACTGAAGCTTTCTTT. Translation gives CASSFLGTKNTEAFF.

This clone came up a few times. The genes are TRBV19 and TRBJ1-5; 7 bases map to TRBD1. The CDR3 covers 15 residues. Germline CDR1 reads LNHDA; CDR2 reads SQIVND (reference sequence). V gave up 8 bases and J gave up 0 bases; unmatched junction bases: 7. CDR3 loop: CASGETGYSNQPQHF. CDR3 bases: TGTGCCAGTGGGGAGACAGGGTATAGCAATCAGCCCCAGCATTTT.

This chain uses TRBV29-1 with TRBJ1-1; a weak D match, TRBD1 (5 bases). Between the trimmed V and J ends, which lost 7 bases and 2 bases, there was a span of 17 bases. CDR3 length: 14 residues. Per germline, CDR1 SQVTM and CDR2 ANQGSEA. For the CDR3, the DNA is TGCAGCGGCGCCCGGGGGGGATCAAACACTGAAGCTTTCTTT. Translating gives CSGARGGSNTEAFF. Full variable domain (remainder filled in from reference TRBV29-1 and TRBJ1-1): SAVISQKPSRDICQRGTSLTIQCQVDSQVTMMFWYRQQPGQSLTLIATANQGSEATYESGFVIDKFPISRPNLTFSTLTVSNMSPEDSSIYLCSGARGGSNTEAFFGQGTRLTVV.

The J gene is TRBJ1-3, the V gene TRBV19, with D unclear. Germline V CDR1 and CDR2: LNHDA, SQIVND (reference sequence). Trimming took 6 bases from V and 2 from J, leaving 8 bases between them. The CDR3 is 13 amino acids. The CDR3, as DNA: TGTGCCAGTAGGGGCACTGCTGGAAACACCATATATTTT. This translates into CASRGTAGNTIYF.

The J gene is TRBJ1-1, the V gene TRBV30; D is ambiguous. CDR1 is GTSNPN and CDR2 is SVGIG in the germline V gene (reference sequence). V gave up 0 bases and J gave up 3 bases, with 8 bases separating them. The CDR3 loop spans 13 amino acids. Here the CDR3 DNA reads TGTGCCTGGAGTGTTTTGAGATACACTGAAGCTTTCTTT. Residues: CAWSVLRYTEAFF.

The chain has TRBV9 and TRBJ2-3; D is unclear. The CDR3 length is 15 residues. CDR1 and CDR2 from the germline V gene are SGDLS and YYNGEE. Trimming removed 1 base at V and 3 bases at J, with 12 bases between. CDR3 DNA sequence: TGTGCCAGCAGCGTATCGACAAAACGAACAGATACGCAGTATTTT. Amino acids: CASSVSTKRTDTQYF.

The gene calls are TRBV30 and TRBJ2-1; possibly TRBD1 for D (5 bases). This CDR3 is built from 13 residues. The V end was cut by 3 bases, the J end by 3 bases, with 9 bases between. Per germline, CDR1 GTSNPN and CDR2 SVGIG (reference sequence). The CDR3 sequence is CAWRGQGYNEQFF. The CDR3 bases are TGTGCCTGGAGAGGGCAGGGCTACAATGAGCAGTTCTTC.

The chain joins TRBV6-1 to TRBJ1-1; D is ambiguous. Germline assignment: CDR1 MNHNS and CDR2 SASEGT. CDR3 length equals 13 residues. V lost 5 bases and J 1 base, leaving 8 bases between the germline ends. This chain's CDR3 is CASSLTANTEAFF. DNA of the CDR3: TGTGCCAGCAGTCTCACTGCGAACACTGAAGCTTTCTTT.

The chain couples TRBV7-9 to TRBJ2-2; TRBD1 might be the D (6 bases). Germline loops: CDR1 SEHNR, CDR2 FQNEAQ (reference sequence). The V end was cut by 3 bases, the J end by 4 bases, with 12 bases between. The CDR3 runs to 15 residues. Here the CDR3 reads CASSLDSFSTGELFF. CDR3 nucleotides: TGTGCCAGCAGCTTGGACAGTTTTAGCACCGGGGAGCTGTTTTTT.

The chain uses TRBV5-5 and TRBJ2-1; 10 bases fit TRBD2. V trimming: 4 bases; J trimming: 1 base; junction bases outside the gene matches: 5. The CDR3 has 16 amino acids. CDR1 is SGHKS and CDR2 is YYEKEE in the germline V gene (reference sequence). CDR3 in amino acids: CASSISGGFSYNEQFF. The DNA of the CDR3 is TGTGCCAGCAGCATTAGCGGGGGGTTTTCCTACAATGAGCAGTTCTTC.

The CDR3 DNA follows: TGTGCCAGCAGTTTGGCCTGGGCGAACACTGAAGCTTTCTTT. It translates to CASSLAWANTEAFF. The J gene is TRBJ1-1, the V gene TRBV28; D is uncertain. Trimming pared 3 bases from V and 1 base from J, leaving 9 bases between. The germline CDR1 and CDR2 sequences are MDHEN and SYDVKM. The CDR3 spans 14 residues.

The chain carries TRBV27 and TRBJ1-2, with D possibly matching TRBD1 (6 bases). The CDR3 totals 14 residues. Trimming stripped 5 bases from V and 1 base from J, with 11 bases between. Per the germline V gene, CDR1 is MNHEY and CDR2 is SMNVEV (reference sequence). DNA for the CDR3: TGTGCCAGCAGTGCAGGGACACTTAACTATGGCTACACCTTC. Encoded protein: CASSAGTLNYGYTF.

The J gene is TRBJ2-1, the V gene TRBV6-5; 9 bases are shared with TRBD2. V trimming: 10 bases; J trimming: 9 bases; junction bases outside the gene matches: 13. Per germline, CDR1 MNHEY and CDR2 SVGAGI. This CDR3 has 14 residues. In DNA, the CDR3 is TGTGCCACTGATGGGCGGGGGGGCGTCGGTGAGCAGTTCTTC. Its protein is CATDGRGGVGEQFF.

The rearrangement links TRBV30 to TRBJ2-1; 10 bases align to TRBD1. This CDR3 has 16 amino acids. V lost 3 bases to trimming and J lost 1 base; unmatched junction nucleotides: 6. Germline-derived CDR1 and CDR2 are GTSNPN and SVGIG (reference sequence). CDR3 sequence (DNA): TGTGCCTGGAGAGGACAGGGGGAGGGATCCTACAATGAGCAGTTCTTC. Amino acids: CAWRGQGEGSYNEQFF.

The V and J genes are TRBV28 and TRBJ1-1; possible D gene TRBD1, 5 bases. Germline V gives CDR1 MDHEN, CDR2 SYDVKM. V was shortened by 3 bases and J by 0 bases, with 5 bases between the two germline ends. The CDR3 is made up of 13 amino acids. The CDR3 sequence: CASSLTVNTEAFF. The CDR3 DNA reads as TGTGCCAGCAGTTTGACAGTGAACACTGAAGCTTTCTTT.

The genes are TRBV6-6 and TRBJ2-3; a weak D match, TRBD2 (5 bases). The V and J ends lost 2 bases and 6 bases respectively, with 9 bases between them. Germline V gives CDR1 MNHNY, CDR2 SVGAGI (reference sequence). The CDR3 length is 13 residues. This CDR3 reads CASSYLLADTQYF. DNA of the CDR3: TGTGCCAGCAGTTACCTGCTAGCCGATACGCAGTATTTT.

The gene calls are TRBV19 and TRBJ2-5, with D possibly matching TRBD2 (7 bases). V was shortened by 7 bases and J by 1 base, with 13 bases between the two germline ends. Germline CDR1 LNHDA, CDR2 SQIVND (reference sequence). This CDR3 is built from 14 residues. CDR3 region: CASKRDKGQETQYF. In DNA, the CDR3 is TGTGCCAGTAAGCGGGACAAGGGCCAAGAGACCCAGTACTTC.

The chain combines TRBV7-8 with TRBJ1-1; D remains unclear. CDR3 length equals 13 residues. CDR1 and CDR2 from the germline V gene are SGHVS and FQNEAQ. The germline V and J ends were trimmed by 4 bases and 2 bases, with 8 bases remaining between them. The CDR3 loop reads CASSYGPNTEAFF. CDR3 nucleotide sequence: TGTGCCAGCAGCTACGGTCCCAACACTGAAGCTTTCTTT.

J is TRBJ1-5 and V is TRBV27; the match to TRBD1 covers 9 bases. Germline CDR1 and CDR2: MNHEY and SMNVEV (reference sequence). The CDR3 spans 14 residues. The J segment lost 7 bases and the V segment lost 5 bases, leaving 6 bases of the junction unmatched. The CDR3 loop reads CASSLGQGAQPQHF. The CDR3 nucleotides are TGTGCCAGCAGTCTGGGACAGGGAGCCCAGCCCCAGCATTTT.

The chain couples TRBV7-6 to TRBJ2-1, with 8 bases that match TRBD1. Germline values: CDR1 SGHVS, CDR2 FNYEAQ. The J segment lost 7 bases and the V segment lost 5 bases, leaving 13 bases of the junction unmatched. The CDR3 covers 16 residues. The CDR3, as DNA: TGTGCCAGCAGCCTACAACCGGGACAGGTCGGGAATGAGCAGTTCTTC. Protein: CASSLQPGQVGNEQFF.

This chain uses TRBV19 with TRBJ1-1, with a tentative D call TRBD1 (5 bases). In germline, CDR1 is LNHDA, CDR2 SQIVND (reference sequence). Trimming cost V 4 bases and J 0 bases, with 15 bases left between them. This CDR3 is 16 amino acids long. CDR3 residues: CASSTGNQGLNTEAFF. For the CDR3, the DNA is TGTGCCAGTAGTACGGGTAACCAGGGATTGAACACTGAAGCTTTCTTT.

This CDR3 is CASSSLAERTEAFF. CDR3 DNA: TGTGCCAGCAGTTCCCTGGCAGAGAGGACTGAAGCTTTCTTT. This chain uses TRBV27 with TRBJ1-1; D remains unclear. The CDR3 is 14 amino acids. Germline assignment: CDR1 MNHEY and CDR2 SMNVEV (reference sequence). The ends were cut back, 4 bases at V and 5 bases at J, with 14 bases in the middle.

The chain couples TRBV7-8 to TRBJ1-1; 7 bases fit TRBD1. With 1 base clipped from V and 7 bases from J, the junction kept 9 bases outside the gene matches. CDR1 SGHVS and CDR2 FQNEAQ come from the germline V gene. The CDR3 has 15 amino acids. The CDR3 region has the DNA TGTGCCAGCAGCTTAGGGCGACAGGGCAGGGGTGAAGCTTTCTTT. As protein: CASSLGRQGRGEAFF.

The chain has TRBV2 and TRBJ2-1, with D possibly TRBD1 on 5 matching bases. CDR1 SNHLY and CDR2 FYNNEI come from the germline V gene. Between the trimmed V and J ends, which lost 4 bases and 12 bases, there was a span of 13 bases. The CDR3 runs 12 residues. Here the CDR3 DNA reads TGTGCCAGCAGTGGACAGAGAAGTGGGCAGTTCTTC. It specifies CASSGQRSGQFF.